A single sample is the source of the 26 T cell receptor beta chains below, sequenced in a study of blood T cell repertoires in COVID-19. This table comes from immunoSEQ multiplex PCR, and its TCRdb copy is limited to in-frame clones, with some not included. The sample carries 65,000 to 90,000 clones, roughly 89% recorded once. Sequenced material: peripheral blood. These receptors came from a man aged 30 to 39 with acute or convalescent COVID-19.

The chain joins TRBV18 to TRBJ1-5, with 7 bases lining up with TRBD1. This CDR3 comprises 16 residues. V shed 4 bases and J 1 base; nucleotides not matched to a gene: 7. CDR1 and CDR2 (germline): KGHSH, LQKENI. DNA for the CDR3: TGTGCCAGCTCACAGGGGGCGCCGAGAAGCAATCAGCCCCAGCATTTT. It yields the protein CASSQGAPRSNQPQHF.

The chain links TRBV6-1 to TRBJ1-1; D is unresolved. V lost 3 bases and J 0 bases, leaving 14 bases between the germline ends. Germline lookup yields CDR1 MNHNS and CDR2 SASEGT. The CDR3 runs to 16 residues. The CDR3 here is CASSDTAKIVNTEAFF. CDR3 sequence (DNA): TGTGCCAGCAGTGATACTGCCAAGATCGTGAACACTGAAGCTTTCTTT.

This chain joins TRBV9 and TRBJ2-1, with D perhaps TRBD1 (6 bases). V was shortened by 4 bases and J by 10 bases, with 12 bases between the two germline ends. The CDR3 is 12 amino acids. Germline V gene lookup returns CDR1 SGDLS and CDR2 YYNGEE. The CDR3 protein is CASSFTGNEQFF. The CDR3 DNA sequence: TGTGCCAGCAGCTTTACAGGGAACGAGCAGTTCTTC.

The CDR3 region has the DNA TGTGCCAGCAGTTACTCGGGACTTACCGATGAAAAACTGTTTTTT. Protein product: CASSYSGLTDEKLFF. J is TRBJ1-4 and V is TRBV6-5; D is possibly TRBD1 (5 bases). Germline V CDR1 and CDR2: MNHEY, SVGAGI. V lost 0 bases, J lost 6 bases, and 11 bases lay in between. The length of the CDR3 is 15 residues.

The rearrangement joins TRBV28 to TRBJ2-6; D is uncertain. Germline CDR1 is MDHEN and CDR2 is SYDVKM. The CDR3 sequence is 15 residues long. Trimming cost V 3 bases and J 0 bases, with 6 bases left between them. This chain's CDR3 is CASSLAFSGANVLTF. In DNA form, the CDR3 reads TGTGCCAGCAGTTTGGCCTTCTCTGGGGCCAACGTCCTGACTTTC. Supplemented by reference TRBV28 and TRBJ2-6, the full variable domain reads DVKVTQSSRYLVKRTGEKVFLECVQDMDHENMFWYRQDPGLGLRLIYFSYDVKMKEKGDIPEGYSVSREKKERFSLILESASTNQTSMYLCASSLAFSGANVLTFGAGSRLTVL.

The chain carries TRBV7-3 and TRBJ2-7; TRBD1 agrees at 9 bases. Germline V gives CDR1 SGHTA, CDR2 FQGTGA. The CDR3 consists of 14 residues. V was pared by 5 bases and J by 4 bases, with 6 bases of the junction left unmatched. The CDR3 DNA follows: TGTGCCAGCAGCCCTGGACAGGGGTTGTACGAGCAGTACTTC. Its protein is CASSPGQGLYEQYF. The entire variable domain, with the rest obtained from reference TRBV7-3 and TRBJ2-7, is as follows: GAGVSQTPSNKVTEKGKYVELRCDPISGHTALYWYRQSLGQGPEFLIYFQGTGAADDSGLPNDRFFAVRPEGSVSTLKIQRTERGDSAVYLCASSPGQGLYEQYFGPGTRLTVT.

The V and J genes are TRBV2 and TRBJ1-3; weak D call: TRBD1 (5 bases). Germline V gives CDR1 SNHLY, CDR2 FYNNEI. The V end lost 6 bases, the J end lost 0 bases, and 6 bases lay between the germline ends. The CDR3 covers 13 residues. CDR3 bases: TGTGCCAGCAGACAGGCCTCTGGAAACACCATATATTTT. This translates into CASRQASGNTIYF.

The J gene is TRBJ2-3, the V gene TRBV19, with D possibly being TRBD1 (5 bases). The CDR3 has 11 amino acids. Trimming cost V 6 bases and J 4 bases, with 5 bases left between them. Germline CDR1 reads LNHDA; CDR2 reads SQIVND (reference sequence). The CDR3 nucleotides read TGTGCCAGTAGCAGGGCAGATACGCAGTATTTT. Residues: CASSRADTQYF.

J is TRBJ2-7 and V is TRBV4-3; D gene unclear. V lost 0 bases, J lost 0 bases, and 9 bases lay in between. The CDR3 is 15 amino acids. Per germline, CDR1 LGHNA and CDR2 YSLEER. For the CDR3, the DNA is TGCGCCAGCAGCCAAGATCGGCAGCGCTCCTACGAGCAGTACTTC. It is translated as CASSQDRQRSYEQYF.

This clone is a singleton in its sample. The chain recombines TRBV30 with TRBJ2-6; TRBD1 matches 10 bases. Germline V gives CDR1 GTSNPN, CDR2 SVGIG (reference sequence). The CDR3 length is 16 residues. The trim removed 8 bases at V and 4 bases at J, leaving 11 bases unmatched. The chain's CDR3 is CAGRRDRGSGANVLTF. The CDR3 nucleotides are TGTGCCGGCCGTCGGGACAGGGGTTCCGGGGCCAACGTCCTGACTTTC.

V usage is TRBV27 and J usage is TRBJ2-3; 10 bases align to TRBD2. The V and J ends lost 5 bases and 5 bases, in that order; junction bases with no gene match: 13. CDR1 is MNHEY, CDR2 SMNVEV, per germline (reference sequence). The CDR3 totals 17 residues. The CDR3 nucleotides read TGTGCCAGCAGTCAGGAGAGCGGGAGGGCCACGCGAGATACGCAGTATTTT. The encoded protein is CASSQESGRATRDTQYF.

This chain links TRBV28 with TRBJ2-6; D might be TRBD1 (6 bases). The CDR3 length is 15 residues. The V end was cut by 8 bases, the J end by 0 bases, with 11 bases between. Germline V lookup: CDR1 MDHEN, CDR2 SYDVKM. The CDR3 here is CASGRGHSGANVLTF. CDR3 sequence (DNA): TGTGCCAGCGGCAGGGGCCACTCTGGGGCCAACGTCCTGACTTTC. Complete variable domain (other parts from reference TRBV28 and TRBJ2-6): DVKVTQSSRYLVKRTGEKVFLECVQDMDHENMFWYRQDPGLGLRLIYFSYDVKMKEKGDIPEGYSVSREKKERFSLILESASTNQTSMYLCASGRGHSGANVLTFGAGSRLTVL.

The chain couples TRBV5-4 to TRBJ1-6; D is undetermined. V lost 0 bases to trimming and J lost 7 bases, with 11 bases between them. Per germline, CDR1 SGHNT and CDR2 YYREEE (reference sequence). CDR3 length equals 15 residues. The CDR3 DNA reads as TGTGCCAGCAGCTTGGCGTCCGTCCCCAATTCACCCCTCCACTTT. It codes for CASSLASVPNSPLHF.

J is TRBJ2-5 and V is TRBV28, with 9 bases that match TRBD2. The CDR3 is 15 residues long. J lost 5 bases, V lost 5 bases, and 9 bases had no gene match. The V gene's germline CDR1 is MDHEN and CDR2 SYDVKM. CDR3 loop: CASSTQYSGSETQYF. CDR3 nucleotide sequence: TGTGCCAGCAGTACCCAGTATAGCGGGAGTGAGACCCAGTACTTC.

Details on this clone: A junction end diverges from the germline sequence, so it may reflect a read error. This chain uses TRBV4-1 with TRBJ2-7, with D possibly being TRBD1 (6 bases). The V gene's germline CDR1 is MGHRA and CDR2 YSYEKL. CDR3 length equals 13 residues. This CDR3 is CASSLNLDRPMSF. The CDR3 DNA reads TGCGCCAGCAGCCTGAATCTAGACAGGCCGATGTCCTTC.

The chain couples TRBV7-9 to TRBJ1-2, with TRBD1 matching over 7 bases. V gave up 1 base and J gave up 6 bases; unmatched junction bases: 8. CDR1 SEHNR and CDR2 FQNEAQ come from the germline V gene (reference sequence). The CDR3 totals 15 residues. The chain's CDR3 is CASSLEGGTGDGYTF. Here the CDR3 DNA reads TGTGCCAGCAGCTTAGAGGGAGGCACAGGGGATGGCTACACCTTC.

J is TRBJ1-2 and V is TRBV7-2; D unclear. Germline V gene data show CDR1 as SGHTA and CDR2 as FQGNSA. The ends were cut back, 3 bases at V and 8 bases at J, with 19 bases in the middle. This CDR3 comprises 15 residues. This CDR3 reads CASSFGMEDEWGYTF. DNA for the CDR3: TGTGCCAGCAGCTTCGGGATGGAAGACGAGTGGGGCTACACCTTC.

The V call is TRBV7-2, the J call TRBJ1-2, with 7 bases identical to TRBD1. The V gene's germline CDR1 is SGHTA and CDR2 FQGNSA. After removal of 5 bases from V and 6 bases from J, the junction contained 3 bases not matched to a gene. The CDR3 runs 12 residues. The CDR3 DNA sequence: TGTGCCAGCAGCCTTGGGACAGATGGCTACACCTTC. This translates into CASSLGTDGYTF.

V usage is TRBV7-8 and J usage is TRBJ2-7; 9 nucleotides agree with TRBD1. With V trimmed by 5 bases and J by 2 bases, 7 bases remained unmatched. Germline V CDR1 and CDR2: SGHVS, FQNEAQ. This CDR3 is built from 15 residues. CDR3: CASSLTRDRAYEQYF. The CDR3 DNA reads TGTGCCAGCAGCCTTACCCGGGACAGGGCCTACGAGCAGTACTTC.

J is TRBJ2-1 and V is TRBV6-6, with 11 positions matching TRBD2. CDR1 and CDR2 from the germline V gene are MNHNY and SVGAGI (reference sequence). There are 16 residues in the CDR3. Trimming at V came to 7 bases and at J to 7 bases, leaving 12 bases not matched to a gene. The CDR3 reads CASTRGTSGPKNEQFF. CDR3 bases: TGTGCCAGCACCAGGGGGACTAGCGGCCCGAAAAATGAGCAGTTCTTC.

This chain joins TRBV11-2 and TRBJ2-1; D call uncertain. Germline CDR1 reads SGHAT; CDR2 reads FQNNGV. Trimming removed 1 base from V and 7 bases from J, with 5 bases in between. This CDR3 region has 12 residues. Here the CDR3 DNA reads TGTGCCAGCAGCTTAGGAGTGAATGAGCAGTTCTTC. This codes for CASSLGVNEQFF.

The V and J genes are TRBV27 and TRBJ2-6, with no clear D. There are 15 residues in the CDR3. CDR1 and CDR2 (germline): MNHEY, SMNVEV (reference sequence). Trimming took off 3 bases at V and 0 bases at J, with 6 bases between the two ends. CDR3 in amino acids: CASSFQRSGANVLTF. CDR3 coding DNA: TGTGCCAGCAGTTTCCAGCGCTCTGGGGCCAACGTCCTGACTTTC.

This chain links TRBV19 with TRBJ1-1; no firm D call. The CDR3 extends over 13 amino acids. The V gene's germline CDR1 is LNHDA and CDR2 SQIVND (reference sequence). Trimming took off 3 bases at V and 0 bases at J, with 5 bases between the two ends. The CDR3 DNA follows: TGTGCCAGTAGTATCAAAATGAACACTGAAGCTTTCTTT. Translation: CASSIKMNTEAFF.

Details on this clone: A junction boundary mismatches the germline segment, possibly from a read error. The gene calls are TRBV3-1 (or the pseudogene TRBV3-2) and TRBJ1-2; maybe TRBD1 (5 bases). The CDR3 is 13 residues long. Per germline, CDR1 LGHDT and CDR2 YNNKEL (reference sequence). The CDR3 bases are TGTGCCAGCAGCCCGCAGCGGGGGGATCTCGTTCAATTC. Its protein is CASSPQRGDLVQF.

This clone was detected once. The V gene is TRBV6-5, the J gene TRBJ1-5; D is undetermined. CDR1 and CDR2 (germline): MNHEY, SVGAGI. The CDR3 consists of 13 residues. V lost 3 bases to trimming and J lost 1 base, with 4 bases between them. The CDR3 sequence: CASSYRSNQPQHF. The CDR3 DNA reads as TGTGCCAGCAGTTATAGAAGCAATCAGCCCCAGCATTTT.

This clone was seen only a few times. CDR3 in DNA: TGTGCCAGTAGTACCCGGCAGGGCCCTCACGAGCAGTACTTC. It is translated as CASSTRQGPHEQYF. The chain uses TRBV19 and TRBJ2-7, with D tentatively TRBD1 (5 bases). Trimming removed 4 bases at V and 5 bases at J, with 15 bases between. The CDR3 totals 14 residues. Looked up from germline, CDR1 is LNHDA and CDR2 is SQIVND (reference sequence). The full variable domain, rest sourced from reference TRBV19 and TRBJ2-7, is DGGITQSPKYLFRKEGQNVTLSCEQNLNHDAMYWYRQDPGQGLRLIYYSQIVNDFQKGDIAEGYSVSREKKESFPLTVTSAQKNPTAFYLCASSTRQGPHEQYFGPGTRLTVT.